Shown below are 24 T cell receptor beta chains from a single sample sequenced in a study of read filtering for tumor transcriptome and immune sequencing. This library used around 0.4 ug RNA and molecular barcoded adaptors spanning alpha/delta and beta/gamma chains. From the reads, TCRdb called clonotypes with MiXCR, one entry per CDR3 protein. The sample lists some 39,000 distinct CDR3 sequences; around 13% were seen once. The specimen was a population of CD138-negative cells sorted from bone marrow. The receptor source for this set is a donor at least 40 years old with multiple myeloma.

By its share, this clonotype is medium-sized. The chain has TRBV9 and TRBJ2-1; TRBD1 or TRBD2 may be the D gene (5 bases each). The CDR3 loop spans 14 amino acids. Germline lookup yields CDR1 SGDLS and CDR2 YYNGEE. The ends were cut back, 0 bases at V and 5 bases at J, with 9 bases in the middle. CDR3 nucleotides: TGTGCCAGCAGCGTAGAAGGGACCCACAATGAGCAGTTCTTC. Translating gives CASSVEGTHNEQFF.

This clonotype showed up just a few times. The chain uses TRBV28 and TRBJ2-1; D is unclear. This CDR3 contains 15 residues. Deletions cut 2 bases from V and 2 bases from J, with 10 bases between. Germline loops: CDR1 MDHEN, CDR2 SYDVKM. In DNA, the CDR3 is TGTGCCAGCAGTTTACGTCGTCCAGCCTACAATGAGCAGTTCTTC. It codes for CASSLRRPAYNEQFF.

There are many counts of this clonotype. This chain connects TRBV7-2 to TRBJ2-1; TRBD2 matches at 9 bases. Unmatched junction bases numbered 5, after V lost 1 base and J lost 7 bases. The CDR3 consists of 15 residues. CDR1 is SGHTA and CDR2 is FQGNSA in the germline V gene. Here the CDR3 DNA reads TGTGCCAGCAGCTTAGGGCTAGCGGGGACGAATGAGCAGTTCTTC. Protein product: CASSLGLAGTNEQFF.

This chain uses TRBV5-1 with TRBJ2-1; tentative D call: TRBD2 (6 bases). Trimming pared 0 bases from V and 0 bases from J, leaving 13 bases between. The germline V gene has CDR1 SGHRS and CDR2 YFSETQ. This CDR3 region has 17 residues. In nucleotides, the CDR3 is TGCGCCAGCAGCTTGGGTCCAGGACTAAGCTCCTACAATGAGCAGTTCTTC. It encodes CASSLGPGLSSYNEQFF.

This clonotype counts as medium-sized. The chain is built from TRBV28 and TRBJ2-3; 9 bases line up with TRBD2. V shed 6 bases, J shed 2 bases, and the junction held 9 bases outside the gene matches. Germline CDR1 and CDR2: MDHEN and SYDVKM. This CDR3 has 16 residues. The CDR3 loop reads CASRINLAGYTDTQYF. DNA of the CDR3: TGTGCCAGCAGGATCAATCTAGCGGGATACACAGATACGCAGTATTTT.

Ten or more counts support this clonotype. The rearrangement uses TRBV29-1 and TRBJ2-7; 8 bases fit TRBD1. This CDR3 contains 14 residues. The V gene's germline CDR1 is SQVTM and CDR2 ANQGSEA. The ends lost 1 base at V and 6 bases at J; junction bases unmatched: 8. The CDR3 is CSVEGQGIFSEQYF. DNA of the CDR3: TGCAGCGTTGAAGGACAGGGGATATTCAGCGAGCAGTACTTC.

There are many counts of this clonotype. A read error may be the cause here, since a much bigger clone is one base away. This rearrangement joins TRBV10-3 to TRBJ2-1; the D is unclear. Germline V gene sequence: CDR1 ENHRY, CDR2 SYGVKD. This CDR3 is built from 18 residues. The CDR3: CAISESYPLLSSYNGQFF. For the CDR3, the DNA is TGTGCCATCAGTGAGTCGTATCCGCTCCTGAGCTCCTACAATGGGCAGTTCTTC.

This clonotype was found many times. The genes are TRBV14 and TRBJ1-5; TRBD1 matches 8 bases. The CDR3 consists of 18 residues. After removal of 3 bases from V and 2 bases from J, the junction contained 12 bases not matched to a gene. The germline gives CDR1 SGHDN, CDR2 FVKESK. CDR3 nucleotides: TGTGCCAGCAGCCAGACAGGGGACGGGACGTGGCGCAATCAGCCCCAGCATTTT. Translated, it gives CASSQTGDGTWRNQPQHF.

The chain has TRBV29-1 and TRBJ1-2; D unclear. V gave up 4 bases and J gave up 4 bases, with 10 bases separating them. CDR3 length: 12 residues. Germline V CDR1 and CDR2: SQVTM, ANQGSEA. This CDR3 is CSVVADPYGYTF. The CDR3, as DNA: TGCAGCGTTGTCGCTGATCCCTATGGCTACACCTTC.

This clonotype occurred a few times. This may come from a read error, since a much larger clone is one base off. The CDR3 nucleotides read TGCGCCAGCAGTGCCCCGGGACTGGAGAACACTGAAGCTTTCTTT. Protein sequence: CASSAPGLENTEAFF. The chain is built from TRBV10-2 and TRBJ1-1, with D maybe TRBD1 (5 bases). CDR1 is WSHSY and CDR2 is SAAADI in the germline V gene. With 4 bases removed from V and 1 base from J, the gap between germline ends came to 13 bases. The CDR3 is 15 residues long.

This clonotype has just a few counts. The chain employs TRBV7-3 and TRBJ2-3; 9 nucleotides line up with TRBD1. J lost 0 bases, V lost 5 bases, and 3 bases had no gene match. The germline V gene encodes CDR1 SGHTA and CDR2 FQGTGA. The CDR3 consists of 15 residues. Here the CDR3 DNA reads TGTGCCAGCAGCAGGGACAGGGACAGCACAGATACGCAGTATTTT. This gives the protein CASSRDRDSTDTQYF.

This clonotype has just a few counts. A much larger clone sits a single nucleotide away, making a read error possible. The CDR3 DNA reads TGTGCCAGCGGCTTAGCGCATAACAGGGAAGCTTTCTTT. Translation gives CASGLAHNREAFF. V usage is TRBV7-9 and J usage is TRBJ1-1; TRBD1 is a possible D gene (5 bases). The CDR3 contains 13 residues. The germline V gene encodes CDR1 SEHNR and CDR2 FQNEAQ (reference sequence).

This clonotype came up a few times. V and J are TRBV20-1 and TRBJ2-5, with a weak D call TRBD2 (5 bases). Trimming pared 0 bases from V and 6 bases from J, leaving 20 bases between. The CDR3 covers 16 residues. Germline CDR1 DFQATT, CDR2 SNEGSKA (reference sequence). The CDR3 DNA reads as TGCAGTGCTAGAGATTACCGAGGGCCCCACCGGAAGACCCAGTACTTC. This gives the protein CSARDYRGPHRKTQYF.

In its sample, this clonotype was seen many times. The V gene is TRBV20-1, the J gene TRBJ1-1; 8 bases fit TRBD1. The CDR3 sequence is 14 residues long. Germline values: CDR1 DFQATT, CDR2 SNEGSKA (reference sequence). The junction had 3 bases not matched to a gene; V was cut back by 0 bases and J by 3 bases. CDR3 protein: CSARDQGADTEAFF. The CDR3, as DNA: TGCAGTGCTAGAGACCAGGGGGCCGACACTGAAGCTTTCTTT.

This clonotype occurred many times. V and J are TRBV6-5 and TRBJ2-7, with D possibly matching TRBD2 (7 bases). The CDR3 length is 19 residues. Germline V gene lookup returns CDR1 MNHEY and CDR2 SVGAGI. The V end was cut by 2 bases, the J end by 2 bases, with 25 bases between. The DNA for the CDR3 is TGTGCCAGCAGTTACAGCTCGCCGGCGGGGGCAGCTGAAACCTACGAGCAGTACTTC. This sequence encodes CASSYSSPAGAAETYEQYF.

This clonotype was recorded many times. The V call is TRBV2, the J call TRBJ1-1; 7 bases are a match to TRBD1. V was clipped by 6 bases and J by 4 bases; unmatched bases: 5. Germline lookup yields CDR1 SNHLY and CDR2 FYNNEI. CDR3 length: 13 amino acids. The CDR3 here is CASSRDRRTEAFF. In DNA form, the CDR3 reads TGTGCCAGCAGCCGGGACAGACGCACTGAAGCTTTCTTT.

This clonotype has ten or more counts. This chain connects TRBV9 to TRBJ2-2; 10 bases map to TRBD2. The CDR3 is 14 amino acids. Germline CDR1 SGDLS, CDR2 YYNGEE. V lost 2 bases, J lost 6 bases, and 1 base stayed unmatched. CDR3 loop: CASSVGTSAGELFF. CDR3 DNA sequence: TGTGCCAGCAGCGTGGGGACTAGCGCCGGGGAGCTGTTTTTT.

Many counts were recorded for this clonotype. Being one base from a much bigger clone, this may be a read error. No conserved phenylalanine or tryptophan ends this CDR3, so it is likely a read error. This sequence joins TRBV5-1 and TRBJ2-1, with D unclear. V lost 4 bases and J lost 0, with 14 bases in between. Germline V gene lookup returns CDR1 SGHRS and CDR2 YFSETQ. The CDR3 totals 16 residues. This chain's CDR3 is CASSRTVLSSYNEQFI. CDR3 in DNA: TGCGCCAGCAGCCGTACAGTGTTGTCCTCCTACAATGAGCAGTTCATC.

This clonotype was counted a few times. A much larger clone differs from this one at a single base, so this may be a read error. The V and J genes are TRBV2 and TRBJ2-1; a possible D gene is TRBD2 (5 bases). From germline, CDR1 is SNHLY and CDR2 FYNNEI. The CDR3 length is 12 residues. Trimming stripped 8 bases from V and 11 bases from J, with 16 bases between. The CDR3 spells CASVIGVDKQFF. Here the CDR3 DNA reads TGTGCCAGCGTTATCGGGGTTGATAAGCAGTTCTTC.

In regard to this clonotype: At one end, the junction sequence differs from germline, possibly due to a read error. The CDR3 sequence is CSVWTANTEAFF. The CDR3 DNA reads TGCAGCGTCTGGACGGCCAACACAGAAGCTTTCTTT. J is TRBJ1-1 and V is TRBV29-1; D is undetermined. The germline CDR1 and CDR2 sequences are SQVTM and ANQGSEA. CDR3 length equals 12 residues.

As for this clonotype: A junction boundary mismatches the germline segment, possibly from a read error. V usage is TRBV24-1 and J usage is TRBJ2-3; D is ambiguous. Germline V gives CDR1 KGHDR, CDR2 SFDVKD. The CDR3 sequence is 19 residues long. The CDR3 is CATSDDRQSLLATPDTRYF. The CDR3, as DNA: TGTGCCACCAGTGATGACCGCCAATCCCTCTTGGCCACGCCAGATACGCGGTATTTT.

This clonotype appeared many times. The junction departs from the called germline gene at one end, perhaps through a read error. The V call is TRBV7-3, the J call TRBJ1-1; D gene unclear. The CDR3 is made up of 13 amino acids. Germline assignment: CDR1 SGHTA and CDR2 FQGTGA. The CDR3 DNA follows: TGTGCCAGCAGTCCGCGGCCGAACACTGAAGCTGTCTTT. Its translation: CASSPRPNTEAVF.

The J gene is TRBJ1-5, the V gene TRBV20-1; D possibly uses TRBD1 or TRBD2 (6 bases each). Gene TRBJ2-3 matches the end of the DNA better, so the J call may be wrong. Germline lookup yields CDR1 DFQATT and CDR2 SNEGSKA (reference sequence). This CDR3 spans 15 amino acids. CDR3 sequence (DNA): TGCAGTGCTGGAATGGGGGCGGGGAGCAATCAGCCCCAGTATTTT. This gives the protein CSAGMGAGSNQPQYF.

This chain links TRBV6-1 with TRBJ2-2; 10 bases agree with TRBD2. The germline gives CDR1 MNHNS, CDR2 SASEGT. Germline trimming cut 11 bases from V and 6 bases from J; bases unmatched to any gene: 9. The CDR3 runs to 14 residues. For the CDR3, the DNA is TGTGCCGGACAAACCGGGACTAGCGCCGGGGAGCTGTTTTTT. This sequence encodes CAGQTGTSAGELFF.